There are many counts of the clone carrying this TCR beta chain. The antigen is not known. The CDR3 totals 15 residues. The V gene lost 6 bases and the J gene lost 5 bases, with 17 bases spanning the gap. Germline V gene sequence: CDR1 MNHEY, CDR2 SVGAGI. This sample was included in a study of neurological immune-mediated disorders. Regarding the study as a whole: CDR3 amino acid sequences found in expanded clones were never shared across subjects, suggesting private repertoires in all groups. Patients with HTLV-1-associated myelopathy showed the most TCR clonal expansion. Those with multiple sclerosis showed the least, falling below healthy controls.

TCRdb passed the 5' RACE reads through MiXCR, listing each CDR3 protein once. This table has around 71,000 distinct CDR3 sequences, roughly 13% appearing once. Time point in this sample: longitudinal time-point 1 (baseline). Source material was 2 million unsorted PBMCs, stored at -80 °C in RNAlater. Sequences were obtained from PBMCs. This receptor was obtained from a female donor with HTLV-1-associated myelopathy (HAM/TSP). This sequence joins TRBV6-5 and TRBJ1-3; D call uncertain. The CDR3 DNA reads as TGTGCCAGCAGGCCCGGATCCCCCGACAGAAACACCATATATTTT. Amino acids: CASRPGSPDRNTIYF.